The sequence of this TCR beta chain was determined in a study of cytomegalovirus exposure and HLA in healthy donors. In germline, CDR1 is SGHTA, CDR2 FQGNSA. V was clipped by 5 bases and J by 4 bases, with 17 bases between them. The CDR3 covers 15 residues. Primers for the PCR totalled 60 Vbeta and 13 Jbeta. Original processing methods: Approximately 10 million shared chains were among around 80 million unique TCR beta chains counted in a later analysis. Here immunoSEQ multiplex PCR was the method, and the copy in TCRdb shows in-frame clones only, minus some. V and J calls and clone size follow that table, whereas D and trimming were derived from the DNA. In the table there are about 150,000 clones, around 73% of which are singletons.

This chain links TRBV7-2 with TRBJ1-1; tentative D call: TRBD1 (6 bases). This receptor was taken from a woman between 18 and 30 years old in good health and CMV-seropositive. Sequencing was performed on PBMCs. The chain's CDR3 is CASSRQNTGTTEAFF. The CDR3 DNA reads TGTGCCAGCAGCCGACAAAACACAGGGACCACTGAAGCTTTCTTT.